A single sample gave rise to the 25 T cell receptor beta chains below, sequenced in a study of T cell responses to AZD1222 COVID-19 vaccine (dated by TCRdb to the early 2020s). This sample's time point label indicates: about 28 days (+/-7) after the second vaccine dose. Libraries were prepared through the immunoSEQ multiplex PCR assay. The immuneACCESS repertoire file appears here via TCRdb, limited to in-frame rearrangements. These files lack a portion of the clones; in checked studies, under half of the deficit traces to unresolved V genes, and the cause of the others is not known. The sample profile shows about 120,000 clones; 94% of them were found once. Approximately 2.9% of the sample comes from the top ten. Sample: peripheral blood, taken 28 days after the second AZD1222 dose. These receptors came from an adult who received the AZD1222 COVID-19 vaccine.

The chain combines TRBV10-1 with TRBJ2-5, with TRBD2 identical over 13 bases. The CDR3 runs 16 residues. The germline gives CDR1 WNHNN, CDR2 SYGVQD (reference sequence). Trimming at V came to 3 bases and at J to 1 base, leaving 2 bases not matched to a gene. The CDR3 loop reads CASSEGLAGAQETQYF. The CDR3 DNA reads TGCGCCAGCAGTGAAGGACTAGCGGGAGCCCAAGAGACCCAGTACTTC.

The chain uses TRBV21-1 and TRBJ2-3; the DNA was not compared with TRBD1, the D call given in the table. TRBV21-1 represents a pseudogene. This CDR3 spans 18 amino acids. The CDR3 DNA is TGTGCCAGCAGCAAATTTTCCCGACAGGGGGCATGGACAGATACGCAGTATTTT. Translated, it gives CASSKFSRQGAWTDTQYF.

This sequence joins TRBV6-1 and TRBJ1-6; tentatively, D is TRBD1 (5 bases). Germline lookup yields CDR1 MNHNS and CDR2 SASEGT. The CDR3 sequence is 15 residues long. V lost 2 bases, J lost 9 bases, and 14 bases lay in between. In DNA, the CDR3 is TGTGCCAGCAGTGAATTGCAGGGTAGAGCTTCACCCCTCCACTTT. The encoded protein is CASSELQGRASPLHF.

The chain is built from TRBV3-1 (or the pseudogene TRBV3-2) and TRBJ2-1; TRBD2 agrees at 11 bases. V shed 5 bases and J 7 bases; nucleotides not matched to a gene: 7. The CDR3 spans 15 residues. Germline V CDR1 and CDR2: LGHDT, YNNKEL (reference sequence). CDR3 residues: CASSTGTSGTNEQFF. CDR3 in DNA: TGTGCCAGCAGCACCGGGACTAGCGGTACTAATGAGCAGTTCTTC.

The chain combines TRBV7-6 with TRBJ1-1; D is unresolved. The CDR3 is made up of 15 amino acids. Germline loops: CDR1 SGHVS, CDR2 FNYEAQ. Trimming shortened V by 0 bases and J by 0 bases, and 8 bases separated the two germline ends. The CDR3 nucleotides are TGTGCCAGCAGCTTAGCGCTGTCAGTGAACACTGAAGCTTTCTTT. Protein: CASSLALSVNTEAFF.

The V and J genes are TRBV5-8 and TRBJ1-6, with TRBD1 identical over 7 bases. This CDR3 spans 15 amino acids. V gave up 5 bases and J gave up 7 bases; unmatched junction bases: 9. Germline CDR1 SGHTS, CDR2 YDEGEE. For the CDR3, the DNA is TGTGCCAGCAGACCGATTGACAGGGAAAATTCACCCCTCCACTTT. This sequence encodes CASRPIDRENSPLHF. Supplemented by reference TRBV5-8 and TRBJ1-6, the full variable domain reads EAGVTQSPTHLIKTRGQQATLRCSPISGHTSVYWYQQALGLGLQFLLWYDEGEERNRGNFPPRFSGRQFPNYSSELNVNALELEDSALYLCASRPIDRENSPLHFGNGTRLTVT.

The chain combines TRBV28 with TRBJ1-2; D perhaps matches TRBD1 (5 bases). Germline CDR1 and CDR2: MDHEN and SYDVKM. The length of the CDR3 is 11 residues. Trimming stripped 11 bases from V and 4 bases from J, with 11 bases between. CDR3 protein: CAAGAIYGYTF. The CDR3 coding sequence is TGTGCCGCCGGGGCCATCTATGGCTACACCTTC.

V is TRBV28 and J is TRBJ2-7, with 7 nucleotides matching TRBD1. With V trimmed by 6 bases and J by 4 bases, 6 bases remained unmatched. The V gene's germline CDR1 is MDHEN and CDR2 SYDVKM. The CDR3 has 13 residues. The CDR3 DNA reads as TGTGCCAGCAGACCCGGGACAGTGTACGAGCAGTACTTC. Its translation is CASRPGTVYEQYF.

This chain links TRBV7-2 with TRBJ2-3; D is perhaps TRBD2 (6 bases). This CDR3 spans 15 amino acids. CDR1 is SGHTA and CDR2 is FQGNSA in the germline V gene. Deletions cut 5 bases from V and 6 bases from J, with 18 bases between. The CDR3 region has the DNA TGTGCCAGCAGCCCTAGCGACCACTCACTCGATACGCAGTATTTT. Protein: CASSPSDHSLDTQYF.

A single count supports this clone. This chain joins TRBV19 and TRBJ1-1, with D tentatively TRBD1 (5 bases). Deletions cut 3 bases from V and 6 bases from J, with 14 bases between. The CDR3 loop spans 14 amino acids. Germline V CDR1 and CDR2: LNHDA, SQIVND (reference sequence). CDR3: CASSISGRGAEAFF. The CDR3 DNA sequence: TGTGCCAGTAGTATTTCAGGTCGGGGCGCTGAAGCTTTCTTT. The full variable domain, with the rest looked up from reference TRBV19 and TRBJ1-1, is DGGITQSPKYLFRKEGQNVTLSCEQNLNHDAMYWYRQDPGQGLRLIYYSQIVNDFQKGDIAEGYSVSREKKESFPLTVTSAQKNPTAFYLCASSISGRGAEAFFGQGTRLTVV.

The chain employs TRBV15 and TRBJ1-1; D is perhaps TRBD1 (5 bases). The CDR3 runs to 13 residues. In germline, CDR1 is LNHNV, CDR2 YYDKDF (reference sequence). V lost 3 bases and J lost 1, with 6 bases in between. The CDR3: CATSRDKNTEAFF. For the CDR3, the DNA is TGTGCCACCAGCAGGGACAAGAACACTGAAGCTTTCTTT.

This chain links TRBV3-1 (or the pseudogene TRBV3-2) with TRBJ1-1; D is ambiguous. The CDR3 covers 13 residues. Germline V gives CDR1 LGHDT, CDR2 YNNKEL (reference sequence). V lost 5 bases, J lost 5 bases, and 12 bases lay in between. CDR3 residues: CASSDEIPTEAFF. The DNA of the CDR3 is TGTGCCAGCAGCGATGAGATTCCGACTGAAGCTTTCTTT.

CDR3 in amino acids: CASSPRGNTEAFF. CDR3 nucleotides: TGTGCCAGCAGCCCCAGGGGAAACACTGAAGCTTTCTTT. This chain joins TRBV27 and TRBJ1-1; TRBD1 is a possible D gene (6 bases). The length of the CDR3 is 13 residues. The germline CDR1 and CDR2 sequences are MNHEY and SMNVEV (reference sequence). V gave up 6 bases and J gave up 2 bases, with 10 bases separating them.

The chain links TRBV10-3 to TRBJ2-5; 7 bases agree with TRBD2. V lost 3 bases and J lost 2; bases outside the gene matches: 0. Germline V gene data show CDR1 as ENHRY and CDR2 as SYGVKD. CDR3 length: 13 residues. The CDR3 protein is CAISEAGQETQYF. The CDR3 DNA sequence: TGTGCCATCAGTGAAGCGGGACAAGAGACCCAGTACTTC.

The chain combines TRBV3-1 (or the pseudogene TRBV3-2) with TRBJ1-1, with D unclear. Germline CDR1 reads LGHDT; CDR2 reads YNNKEL (reference sequence). The CDR3 has 12 residues. V was cut by 4 bases and J by 6 bases, with 9 bases left in between. In DNA form, the CDR3 reads TGTGCCAGCAGCCTCGAAAGTGCTGAAGCTTTCTTT. It yields the protein CASSLESAEAFF.

CDR3 sequence reads: CASSPQGVVGGYTF. The DNA for the CDR3 is TGTGCCAGCAGCCCCCAAGGGGTCGTCGGTGGCTACACCTTC. The chain combines TRBV5-5 with TRBJ1-2, with D perhaps matching TRBD1 (5 bases). V lost 4 bases, J lost 7 bases, and 17 bases lay in between. CDR1 and CDR2 from the germline V gene are SGHKS and YYEKEE (reference sequence). The CDR3 is made up of 14 amino acids.

J is TRBJ1-1 and V is TRBV6-1; weak D call: TRBD1 (6 bases). The V end was cut by 2 bases, the J end by 4 bases, with 11 bases between. The CDR3 consists of 14 residues. Germline-derived CDR1 and CDR2 are MNHNS and SASEGT. The CDR3 protein is CASSETEGGTEAFF. CDR3 nucleotide sequence: TGTGCCAGCAGTGAAACTGAGGGGGGCACTGAAGCTTTCTTT.

The chain links TRBV6-6 to TRBJ1-1; D is unclear. V was cut by 2 bases and J by 8 bases, with 15 bases left in between. The CDR3 is 14 amino acids. From germline, CDR1 is MNHNY and CDR2 SVGAGI (reference sequence). DNA of the CDR3: TGTGCCAGCAGTTACGACGGCGCCAGGCCCGAAGCTTTCTTT. Its translation: CASSYDGARPEAFF.

The chain joins TRBV12-3 or TRBV12-4 to TRBJ1-5, with a possible D match to TRBD1 (5 bases). The CDR3 sequence is 13 residues long. V lost 5 bases to trimming and J lost 7 bases, with 12 bases between them. This CDR3 is CASSGQGGQPQHF. Here the CDR3 DNA reads TGTGCCAGCAGTGGGCAGGGCGGCCAGCCCCAGCATTTT.

The chain joins TRBV6-5 to TRBJ2-1, with D possibly matching TRBD2 (6 bases). This CDR3 has 14 residues. Germline V lookup: CDR1 MNHEY, CDR2 SVGAGI. The V and J ends lost 5 bases and 3 bases respectively, with 11 bases between them. In nucleotides, the CDR3 is TGTGCCAGCAGTAGCGGGTCGATCTACAATGAGCAGTTCTTC. It encodes CASSSGSIYNEQFF.

This clone was detected once. This chain uses TRBV28 with TRBJ2-5; no clear D. The germline CDR1 and CDR2 sequences are MDHEN and SYDVKM. Trimming took 6 bases from V and 1 from J, leaving 15 bases between them. The CDR3 consists of 15 residues. The CDR3 reads CASSRRQPFQETQYF. In nucleotides, the CDR3 is TGTGCCAGCAGCCGGCGGCAGCCTTTCCAAGAGACCCAGTACTTC.

J is TRBJ1-6 and V is TRBV27, with D unresolved. Germline V gene lookup returns CDR1 MNHEY and CDR2 SMNVEV (reference sequence). Trimming pared 6 bases from V and 3 bases from J, leaving 9 bases between. The CDR3 is 14 residues long. CDR3: CASSLGIYNSPLHF. The CDR3 coding sequence is TGTGCCAGCAGCTTAGGAATCTATAATTCACCCCTCCACTTT.

This clone has a single count. This chain links TRBV12-5 with TRBJ2-1, with 8 bases identical to TRBD1. The CDR3 sequence is 13 residues long. Per the germline V gene, CDR1 is LGHNT and CDR2 is FRNRAP. V lost 7 bases and J lost 9; bases outside the gene matches: 8. CDR3 protein: CASDPTGDREQFF. In DNA, the CDR3 is TGTGCTAGTGATCCGACAGGGGACCGTGAGCAGTTCTTC.

The rearrangement joins TRBV6-5 to TRBJ1-4; TRBD1 matches at 7 bases. This CDR3 has 14 amino acids. V gave up 2 bases and J gave up 3 bases; unmatched junction bases: 0. Germline CDR1 MNHEY, CDR2 SVGAGI. The CDR3 loop reads CASSYDRANEKLFF. In nucleotides, the CDR3 is TGTGCCAGCAGTTACGACAGGGCTAATGAAAAACTGTTTTTT.

The rearrangement uses TRBV6-5 and TRBJ2-5; a weak D match, TRBD1 (6 bases). Trimming pared 8 bases from V and 5 bases from J, leaving 21 bases between. CDR1 is MNHEY and CDR2 is SVGAGI in the germline V gene. The CDR3 covers 15 residues. CDR3 bases: TGTGCCAGCTACAAGATGACGACAGGTGACGAGACCCAGTACTTC. Protein sequence: CASYKMTTGDETQYF.